The 21 T cell receptor beta chains listed next were all sequenced from one sample in a study of T cell responses to AZD1222 COVID-19 vaccine. The table came from immunoSEQ multiplex PCR; TCRdb's copy has only in-frame clones and leaves some out. The data hold 180,000 or so clones, with around 90% observed a single time. Sequencing used peripheral blood, obtained 28 days after the second dose of the MenACWY control vaccine. These receptors were obtained from an adult who received the MenACWY meningococcal vaccine as a control.

The chain has TRBV10-2 and TRBJ2-1; 10 bases are a match to TRBD2. The junction had 1 base not matched to a gene; V was cut back by 7 bases and J by 10 bases. Germline CDR1 is WSHSY and CDR2 is SAAADI. CDR3 length equals 11 residues. For the CDR3, the DNA is TGCGCCAGCATTAGCGGGAGGGAGCAGTTCTTC. Its translation: CASISGREQFF.

The sample holds one count of this clone. The chain has TRBV19 and TRBJ2-3; no clear D gene. V was cut by 6 bases and J by 4 bases, with 17 bases left in between. The CDR3 totals 15 residues. CDR1 is LNHDA and CDR2 is SQIVND in the germline V gene (reference sequence). The CDR3 nucleotides read TGTGCCAGTAGCGATCCAGGACGAGGCCCAGATACGCAGTATTTT. Translating it yields CASSDPGRGPDTQYF.

The gene calls are TRBV28 and TRBJ2-7; 8 bases match TRBD2. Germline CDR1 is MDHEN and CDR2 is SYDVKM. The J segment lost 4 bases and the V segment lost 6 bases, leaving 14 bases of the junction unmatched. This CDR3 region has 16 residues. CDR3 in amino acids: CASRERSGSIRYEQYF. The DNA of the CDR3 is TGTGCCAGCAGGGAAAGGAGCGGGAGTATAAGGTACGAGCAGTACTTC.

The chain joins TRBV4-1 to TRBJ1-2; tentatively, D is TRBD1 (6 bases). The V gene lost 0 bases and the J gene lost 8 bases, with 16 bases spanning the gap. The CDR3 runs 15 residues. Germline V gives CDR1 MGHRA, CDR2 YSYEKL. The CDR3 nucleotides are TGCGCCAGCAGCCAAGATCTCGGACAGACCCCAGGCTACACCTTC. Translation: CASSQDLGQTPGYTF.

This clone has a single count. The genes are TRBV15 and TRBJ1-4; D unresolved. The CDR3 length is 15 residues. The V end was cut by 5 bases, the J end by 5 bases, with 15 bases between. Germline V gene lookup returns CDR1 LNHNV and CDR2 YYDKDF (reference sequence). CDR3 loop: CATSYNRVKNEKLFF. CDR3 sequence (DNA): TGTGCCACCAGCTATAACCGGGTTAAAAATGAAAAACTGTTTTTT. The full variable domain, with the rest looked up from reference TRBV15 and TRBJ1-4, is DAMVIQNPRYQVTQFGKPVTLSCSQTLNHNVMYWYQQKSSQAPKLLFHYYDKDFNNEADTPDNFQSRRPNTSFCFLDIRSPGLGDTAMYLCATSYNRVKNEKLFFGSGTQLSVL.

This clone appeared once. This chain uses TRBV7-9 with TRBJ2-1, with a possible D match to TRBD1 (6 bases). CDR1 and CDR2 from the germline V gene are SEHNR and FQNEAQ (reference sequence). There are 16 residues in the CDR3. V dropped 2 bases and J dropped 1 base, with 12 bases sitting between them. The CDR3 DNA is TGTGCCAGCAGCTTAAACCCGGACAGTTCCTACAATGAGCAGTTCTTC. This gives the protein CASSLNPDSSYNEQFF.

The rearrangement joins TRBV30 to TRBJ1-3; no clear D gene. V lost 8 bases and J lost 4, with 12 bases in between. The germline V gene encodes CDR1 GTSNPN and CDR2 SVGIG (reference sequence). This CDR3 region has 12 residues. The CDR3 loop is CASGGDGNTIYF. The CDR3 coding sequence is TGTGCCAGTGGAGGAGACGGAAACACCATATATTTT.

The J gene is TRBJ1-5, the V gene TRBV30; D is unresolved. Between the trimmed V and J ends, which lost 1 base and 5 bases, there was a span of 9 bases. Germline V gene sequence: CDR1 GTSNPN, CDR2 SVGIG (reference sequence). The CDR3 loop spans 13 amino acids. As DNA, the CDR3 is TGTGCCTGGAGTGGACGGTTGGATCAGCCCCAGCATTTT. Translation gives CAWSGRLDQPQHF.

This clone was seen once. This sequence joins TRBV10-3 and TRBJ2-7; weak D call: TRBD2 (5 bases). Germline loops: CDR1 ENHRY, CDR2 SYGVKD. V was shortened by 8 bases and J by 3 bases, with 20 bases between the two germline ends. CDR3 length: 15 residues. CDR3 loop: CAIAPSTFGDYEQYF. The CDR3 DNA reads as TGTGCCATCGCCCCTAGCACCTTCGGGGACTACGAGCAGTACTTC.

This chain connects TRBV7-6 to TRBJ2-7; TRBD1 might be the D (5 bases). This CDR3 is 17 amino acids long. Trimming pared 0 bases from V and 2 bases from J, leaving 17 bases between. From germline, CDR1 is SGHVS and CDR2 FNYEAQ. The CDR3 sequence is CASSLAPDRSLTYEQYF. For the CDR3, the DNA is TGTGCCAGCAGCTTAGCCCCAGACAGAAGTTTAACCTACGAGCAGTACTTC.

Concerning this clone itself: At the DNA level, this CDR3 is encoded by other sequences in the same sample as well. The genes are TRBV7-9 and TRBJ1-1; D is unclear. The CDR3 sequence is 13 residues long. V was trimmed by 5 bases and J by 0 bases, leaving 7 bases between them. Looked up from germline, CDR1 is SEHNR and CDR2 is FQNEAQ (reference sequence). In DNA form, the CDR3 reads TGTGCCAGCAGCCTTTCGGTGAACACTGAAGCTTTCTTT. This encodes CASSLSVNTEAFF.

This sequence joins TRBV28 and TRBJ2-7; D remains unclear. In germline, CDR1 is MDHEN, CDR2 SYDVKM. Trimming cost V 2 bases and J 7 bases, with 12 bases left between them. This CDR3 region has 13 residues. CDR3: CASSLETRREQYF. The CDR3 DNA reads TGTGCCAGCAGTTTAGAGACTCGCAGGGAGCAGTACTTC.

The CDR3 DNA is TGTGCCAGCAGCTTGGGGGCCCCGGCAGGCCAAGAGACCCAGTACTTC. Encoded protein: CASSLGAPAGQETQYF. This chain uses TRBV7-2 with TRBJ2-5, with a possible D match to TRBD1 (6 bases). The ends were cut back, 3 bases at V and 1 base at J, with 15 bases in the middle. This CDR3 has 16 residues. CDR1 and CDR2 (germline): SGHTA, FQGNSA.

The chain couples TRBV28 to TRBJ1-2, with D possibly TRBD1 on 6 matching bases. The ends were cut back, 3 bases at V and 2 bases at J, with 16 bases in the middle. This CDR3 has 16 amino acids. Germline loops: CDR1 MDHEN, CDR2 SYDVKM. The CDR3 reads CASSFGGLVFNYGYTF. The CDR3 bases are TGTGCCAGCAGTTTTGGGGGGCTGGTATTCAACTATGGCTACACCTTC.

The chain carries TRBV27 and TRBJ1-6, with TRBD1 matching over 10 bases. J gave up 10 bases and V 0 bases, and 6 bases lay outside the gene matches. Germline V gene data show CDR1 as MNHEY and CDR2 as SMNVEV (reference sequence). CDR3 length: 16 residues. Written as DNA, the CDR3 is TGTGCCAGCAGTTTATCGAGGACAGGGGGACCCTCACCCCTCCACTTT. It specifies CASSLSRTGGPSPLHF.

The genes are TRBV29-1 and TRBJ2-7, with D perhaps given as TRBD1 or TRBD2 (5 bases each). The CDR3 is made up of 18 amino acids. Germline values: CDR1 SQVTM, CDR2 ANQGSEA. This chain's CDR3 is CSTKGEPYPGRRFDEQYF. CDR3 sequence (DNA): TGCAGTACTAAAGGCGAGCCCTACCCAGGGAGACGCTTTGACGAGCAGTACTTC.

The rearrangement joins TRBV11-2 to TRBJ1-3; TRBD1 is a possible D gene (5 bases). Trimming shortened V by 5 bases and J by 4 bases, and 12 bases separated the two germline ends. Germline CDR1 and CDR2: SGHAT and FQNNGV. This CDR3 spans 14 amino acids. CDR3 bases: TGTGCCAGCAGCCTCAGGGTATCCGGAAACACCATATATTTT. Translating it yields CASSLRVSGNTIYF.

CDR3 residues: CASRPRAGGTDTQYF. The CDR3 DNA reads TGTGCCAGCAGACCCAGGGCTGGGGGCACAGATACGCAGTATTTT. The J gene is TRBJ2-3, the V gene TRBV28, with D tentatively TRBD1 (5 bases). The CDR3 consists of 15 residues. The V gene's germline CDR1 is MDHEN and CDR2 SYDVKM. V was cut by 6 bases and J by 1 base, with 14 bases left in between.

The rearrangement links TRBV5-6 to TRBJ2-3; the D call may be TRBD1 or TRBD2 (5 bases each). The ends were cut back, 2 bases at V and 2 bases at J, with 15 bases in the middle. The CDR3 extends over 16 amino acids. Germline assignment: CDR1 SGHDT and CDR2 YYEEEE. The CDR3 region is CASSFEVGTNTDTQYF. The CDR3 bases are TGTGCCAGCAGCTTTGAGGTAGGGACCAACACAGATACGCAGTATTTT.

V and J are TRBV18 and TRBJ1-5, with D hard to call. Germline V gene sequence: CDR1 KGHSH, CDR2 LQKENI. V was cut by 2 bases and J by 1 base, with 6 bases left in between. The CDR3 has 14 residues. CDR3 sequence (DNA): TGTGCCAGCTCACCAGCGGACAGCAATCAGCCCCAGCATTTT. Its protein is CASSPADSNQPQHF. Complete variable domain (other parts from reference TRBV18 and TRBJ1-5): NAGVMQNPRHLVRRRGQEARLRCSPMKGHSHVYWYRQLPEEGLKFMVYLQKENIIDESGMPKERFSAEFPKEGPSILRIQQVVRGDSAAYFCASSPADSNQPQHFGDGTRLSIL.

The chain carries TRBV3-1 (or the pseudogene TRBV3-2) and TRBJ1-2, with D possibly matching TRBD1 (5 bases). Trimming took 3 bases from V and 3 from J, leaving 8 bases between them. CDR3 length equals 13 residues. Germline V gene data show CDR1 as LGHDT and CDR2 as YNNKEL (reference sequence). The CDR3 here is CASSQGVDYGYTF. The CDR3 coding sequence is TGTGCCAGCAGCCAGGGGGTAGACTATGGCTACACCTTC.